Here is one TCR beta chain with its context. The data were taken from a study of blood T cell repertoires in COVID-19. Study details: Samples came from the United States, Italy and Spain, spanning acute and convalescent COVID-19.

Study processing details: By means of reference gene primer amplification, nucleated cell counts were estimated. Sequencing was performed with immunoSEQ multiplex PCR; in TCRdb, only in-frame clones are kept and a portion is missing. The D gene and trimming were derived from the DNA, and the V and J assignments and clone size from that table. The table records roughly 200,000 clones, 75% to 90% of them present only once. Donors were grouped by their self-reported clinical history. Donors in Cohort 3 counted as recovered after two negative PCRs, clearance, or symptom resolution. The CDR3 spans 20 residues. Trimming took 4 bases from V and 0 from J, leaving 25 bases between them. Germline V lookup: CDR1 SGDLS, CDR2 YYNGEE.

The genes are TRBV9 and TRBJ2-2; D is unclear. Sequenced material: PBMCs or T cells enriched from blood (not recorded which). The receptor was derived from a man aged 30 to 45 who had recovered from COVID-19. CDR3 in amino acids: CASSPHPSPERLPNTGELFF. Here the CDR3 DNA reads TGTGCCAGCAGCCCCCACCCCAGTCCGGAGCGCCTCCCGAACACCGGGGAGCTGTTTTTT. Drawing the rest from reference TRBV9 and TRBJ2-2, the complete variable domain is DSGVTQTPKHLITATGQRVTLRCSPRSGDLSVYWYQQSLDQGLQFLIQYYNGEERAKGNILERFSAQQFPDLHSELNLSSLELGDSALYFCASSPHPSPERLPNTGELFFGEGSRLTVL.